This T cell receptor beta chain derives from a study of blood T cell repertoires in COVID-19 (dated by TCRdb to the early 2020s). Regarding the study in general: Samples from collaborators originated in the United States, Italy and Spain and spanned both the acute and convalescent phases of COVID-19. The sample metadata nearly always contained a de-identified subject ID, COVID-19 status, age in years and sex. The dataset comprised deeply sampled blood TCRbeta repertoires from subjects exposed to, actively infected with, or recovered from COVID-19. The samples were drawn from two sources: the first 160 participants of the ongoing ImmuneRACE study, and 1,000 to 1,500 subjects contributed by 6 global collaborators. Where HLA class I and class II types were available, the types were taken from metadata supplied by the sample provider, not from assay-based typing. The material from the prospective study consisted of cDNA or gDNA derived from T cells, B-cell-depleted T cells, or PBMCs. The repertoires were released in a freely available public database meant as a resource for research on the immune response to SARS-CoV-2.

With respect to this clone: Its specific antigen is unknown. No much larger clone is present one base from it, and per-base qualities are unavailable.

In the prospective study, participants were about 18 to 90 years old, resided in 24 geographic areas of the United States, and were enrolled through a virtual design. To assign participants to cohorts, the prospective study relied on clinical history that participants themselves reported in a screening survey and a study questionnaire. Recovered participants in ImmuneRACE Cohort 3 were defined as having two consecutive negative NP/OP PCR tests, clearance from a healthcare professional, or resolution of symptoms. Each participant in the prospective study had whole blood, serum and a nasopharyngeal or oropharyngeal swab collected by mobile phlebotomists. Participants in the prospective study had the option to provide additional blood draws and questionnaires over an approximately two-month period. Prospective study blood samples were shipped either frozen or at room temperature before DNA extraction.

The investigation overall reported the following: Clinical and demographic metadata were provided uncurated, with the amount varying by source and participant.

TCRbeta CDR3 regions were amplified from genomic DNA using the immunoSEQ Assay, a bias-controlled multiplex PCR. Per the original workflow: Nucleated cell counts per sample were estimated from amplification of reference gene primers within the assay. To quantify the absolute abundance of each unique TCRbeta CDR3 rearrangement, sequence reads were collapsed and filtered. For each sample, productive Simpson clonality was calculated by taking the square root of Simpson's diversity index across productive rearrangements. As stored in TCRdb, this immuneACCESS dataset retains in-frame rearrangements with V and J assigned. A fraction of the clones does not appear; measured against another copy, unresolved V genes explain less than half of the discrepancy, and the remainder lacks a known reason. V and J calls plus clone size are reproduced from that table; the DNA served to infer D and trimming. The sample contains a few hundred thousand clones, 86% of them found a single time. Of the sample, more than 9% falls within the top ten clones.

Sequences SNHLY (CDR1) and FYNNEI (CDR2) are obtained from the germline V gene. V loses 7 bases of germline sequence and J loses 0 bases, and the interval between the two ends is 13 bases. There are 15 amino acids in the CDR3, from cysteine to phenylalanine inclusive. CDR3 DNA only is kept here, 45 bases in frame from base 1. The chain is made from TRBV2 and TRBJ1-5; the D gene is perhaps TRBD1, from 6 matching bases. This TCR was recovered from a woman aged 18 to 35 who had recovered from COVID-19. Specimen: PBMCs or T cells enriched from blood (not recorded which). Here is the DNA: TGTGCCAGCAATCCACAGGGTAATAGCAATCAGCCCCAGCATTTT. Its protein is CASNPQGNSNQPQHF.